Sequencing of this T cell receptor beta chain was carried out in a study of OX40 agonist ivuxolimab in advanced cancers. Study-level background: The costimulatory receptor OX40 (CD134) was targeted by ivuxolimab, a fully human IgG2 agonistic monoclonal antibody. Intravenous ivuxolimab was administered to patients every 2 weeks at six dose levels: 0.01, 0.1, 0.3, 1.5, 3 and 10 mg/kg. Of the roughly 52 dose-escalation patients, hepatocellular carcinoma was present in about 20, melanoma in approximately 15, renal cell carcinoma in 9 and head and neck cancer in 9. The dose-escalation cohort was about 83% male with a mean age of about 60 years, ranging from roughly 20 to 80. Patients were allowed to have had prior anti-PD-1, anti-PD-L1 or anti-CTLA-4 therapy, and 40% to 45% of the dose-escalation patients had been treated with checkpoint inhibitors. Partial responses were achieved by three dose-escalation patients, of whom one had hepatocellular carcinoma and two had cutaneous melanoma. The point of sequencing TCRbeta in the periphery was to test whether ivuxolimab changed TCR sequence diversity and drove clonal T-cell expansion. The paper covers the monotherapy dose-escalation part of the phase I ivuxolimab trial, which included N ≈ 52 patients.

Genomic DNA was extracted from sorted cells for sequencing of the TCRbeta CDR3 region. The immunoSEQ Assay was used for sequencing of TCRbeta CDR3 regions. In its TCRdb copy, this immuneACCESS table keeps in-frame sequences only and misses some clones. Where compared with another copy, unresolved V genes explain less than half of these, and the others have no known cause. For this sample the table gives 82,000 or so clones, of which 85% were detected only once. The ten largest clones add up to approximately 2.3% of the sample. This clone was seen just once. Its antigen has not been determined. Per-nucleotide qualities are absent, and no much larger clonotype sits a single base away. Beyond this particular receptor, the publication reports: After ivuxolimab, CD8+ T cells had more expanded clones than CD4+ T cells on average. The antigen specificity of the peripheral T cells that underwent clonal expansion was not determined. At doses from 0.1 to 3.0 mg/kg, clonal expansion was seen in both CD4+ and CD8+ blood T cells between baseline and week 6. In the 0.1-3.0 mg/kg groups, partial responders had among the lowest normalized peripheral clonal expansion, particularly in CD8+ T cells. Low levels of normalized T-cell clonal expansion were also seen in some nonresponding patients.

Patients with autoimmune disease history or receiving systemic immunosuppression were excluded from the trial. Peripheral blood for TCR sequencing was collected from all dose cohorts at baseline, on cycle 4 day 1, and on cycle 7 day 1. Samples were obtained from an open-label, multicenter, first-in-human phase I dose-escalation trial of ivuxolimab. Adults with locally advanced or metastatic melanoma, renal cell carcinoma, hepatocellular carcinoma or head and neck squamous cell carcinoma were enrolled in the trial. Before TCR sequencing, CD4+ T cells and CD8+ T cells were sorted from peripheral blood as separate populations. CDR1 and CDR2, looked up from the germline V gene (reference sequence), are MNHNY and SVGAGI. V was cut back by 5 bases and J by 5 bases, leaving a gap of 16 bases between them. The CDR3 contains 14 residues, cysteine and phenylalanine counted. Only the CDR3 DNA stays, 42 bases, in frame from base 1.

The chain was built from TRBV6-6 and TRBJ2-7, with a tentative D gene TRBD1 over 6 matching bases. Here the sequenced sample was CD4+ or CD8+ T cells sorted from blood, taken in a trial of the OX40 agonist ivuxolimab. The receptor was derived from an adult with an advanced solid tumor such as melanoma, head and neck, liver or kidney cancer. For the CDR3, the sequence is CASSPLKRQDEQYF. The nucleotide sequence reads as follows: TGTGCCAGCAGTCCCCTGAAGAGACAGGACGAGCAGTACTTC.